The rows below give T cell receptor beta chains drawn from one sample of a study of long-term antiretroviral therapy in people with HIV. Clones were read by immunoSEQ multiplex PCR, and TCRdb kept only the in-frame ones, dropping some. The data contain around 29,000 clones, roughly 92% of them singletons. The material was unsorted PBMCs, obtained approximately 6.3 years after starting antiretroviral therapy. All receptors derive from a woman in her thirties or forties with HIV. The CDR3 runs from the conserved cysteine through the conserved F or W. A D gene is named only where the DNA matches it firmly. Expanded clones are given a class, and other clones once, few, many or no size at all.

TGCAGCGCCGCCGGGGACGGACACTCCTACGAGCAGTACTTC CSAAGDGHSYEQYF TRBV29-1 - - TRBJ2-7
TGTGCCAGTAGTACAGCGCACGGACAGGGGGAGTACGAGCAGTACTTC CASSTAHGQGEYEQYF TRBV19 TRBD1 - TRBJ2-7
TGTGCCAGTAGTATAAGTACGGTGGGTGAAAAACTGTTTTTT CASSISTVGEKLFF TRBV19 - - TRBJ1-4
TGTGCCTGGAGTGGTGGGAACACCGACGAGCAGTACTTC CAWSGGNTDEQYF TRBV30 - - TRBJ2-7
TGTGCCAGCAGTTTGGGTCGCAATCAGCCCCAGCATTTT CASSLGRNQPQHF TRBV6-5 - - TRBJ1-5
TGCAGCGTTGGGTTTCACCCGGTTTATCAGCCCCAGCATTTT CSVGFHPVYQPQHF TRBV29-1 - once TRBJ1-5
TGCGCCAGCAGCCCCCGGACAGGGGCGAATGAAAAACTGTTTTTT CASSPRTGANEKLFF TRBV5-1 TRBD1 - TRBJ1-4
TGTGCCAACACCGGGACAGGGGGCTGGGGTGGCTACACCTTC CANTGTGGWGGYTF TRBV30 TRBD1 - TRBJ1-2
TGTGCCAGCAGCTTAGGGACTACCCAAGAGACCCAGTACTTC CASSLGTTQETQYF TRBV7-3 TRBD2 once TRBJ2-5
TGTGCCAGCAGCACTGGGACTGGCCTTCCGGGCTACACCTTC CASSTGTGLPGYTF TRBV7-9 - - TRBJ1-2
TGTGCCAGTAGTATGGGCGGGGGGCCGAGGGAGACCCAGTACTTC CASSMGGGPRETQYF TRBV19 TRBD2 - TRBJ2-5
TGCGCCAGCAGCCAATTGGGGGGCACTGAAGCTTTCTTT CASSQLGGTEAFF TRBV4-1 - - TRBJ1-1
TGTGCCAGCAGCTTGGACCCGGAAAGGGGGCATAGCTATGGCTACACCTTC CASSLDPERGHSYGYTF TRBV5-4 TRBD1 - TRBJ1-2
TGCGCCAGCAGCCAGGGGACAGGGGGTATGACCTACGAGCAGTACTTC CASSQGTGGMTYEQYF TRBV4-3 TRBD1 - TRBJ2-7
TGTGCCAGCTCACCGTATACAGGGGGGATAAACACTGAAGCTTTCTTT CASSPYTGGINTEAFF TRBV18 TRBD1 - TRBJ1-1
TGCAGTGCTCGGGGATATGGCTACACCTTC CSARGYGYTF TRBV20-1 - - TRBJ1-2
TGTGCCAGCAGCTTTGCAGACTCTAGGCGAAGCAATCAGCCCCAGCATTTT CASSFADSRRSNQPQHF TRBV7-8 - few TRBJ1-5
TGTGCCAGCAGCTCGACAGGGGAACAAGAGACCCAGTACTTC CASSSTGEQETQYF TRBV5-5 TRBD1 - TRBJ2-5
TGTGCCAGCAGCGGGGCGGGCGGAACCTACGAGCAGTACTTC CASSGAGGTYEQYF TRBV9 - - TRBJ2-7
TGTGCCTGGAGCAGGGATTGGGAATGGAGTTCACCCCTCCACTTT CAWSRDWEWSSPLHF TRBV30 - - TRBJ1-6
TGCGCCAGCAGCCAAGACGTGGGCGTGGGGGGAAACACCATATATTTT CASSQDVGVGGNTIYF TRBV4-3 - - TRBJ1-3
TGTGCCAGCAGCGTCCCCCTAGCAATTCGCACTGAAGCTTTCTTT CASSVPLAIRTEAFF TRBV21-1 - - TRBJ1-1
TGTGCCAGCAGCTTGGGGACTAGCGGGGGGTTCGTCGAGCAGTACTTC CASSLGTSGGFVEQYF TRBV11-2 TRBD2 - TRBJ2-7
TGTGCCTGGAGGACGAACCCGAGGGTGGGCTACACCTTC CAWRTNPRVGYTF TRBV30 - - TRBJ1-2
TGTGCCAGCAGCTTAGCGGAAAAAGCTTTCTTT CASSLAEKAFF TRBV11-2 - - TRBJ1-1
TGCGCCAGCAGTGAGTCGGCCGGGACGGGCTATGGCTACACCTTC CASSESAGTGYGYTF TRBV10-2 - - TRBJ1-2
TGTGCCATCAGTGAAGGACAGGGGGGTTACAATGAGCAGTTCTTC CAISEGQGGYNEQFF TRBV10-3 TRBD1 - TRBJ2-1
TGTGCCAGCAGCGCCAGTAGCGGGGGGCCTTCCTACGAGCAGTACTTC CASSASSGGPSYEQYF TRBV9 TRBD2 - TRBJ2-7
TGTGCCAGCAGCGTAGAGGTAGTTCCTAGCACAGATACGCAGTATTTT CASSVEVVPSTDTQYF TRBV9 - once TRBJ2-3
TGTGCCAGTAGTGCCCAGGGCCGAGAGACCCAGTACTTC CASSAQGRETQYF TRBV19 - once TRBJ2-5
TGTGCCAGTAGTGCCGGGACAGCGAGGTACCAAGAGACCCAGTACTTC CASSAGTARYQETQYF TRBV19 TRBD1 - TRBJ2-5
TGTGCCAGCAGTCTGGTGACTAGCGGGGGGAAGGAGACCCAGTACTTC CASSLVTSGGKETQYF TRBV2 TRBD2 - TRBJ2-5
TGCGCCAGCAGTAACGGGGGGCCCCCCTACAATGAGCAGTTCTTC CASSNGGPPYNEQFF TRBV5-1 - - TRBJ2-1
TGTGCCAGCGCGCTCAGGGGATTAAGCACAGATACGCAGTATTTT CASALRGLSTDTQYF TRBV25-1 - - TRBJ2-3
TGCGCCAGCAGCCAAGAAGGGCAGGGAATCTTCTATGGCTACACCTTC CASSQEGQGIFYGYTF TRBV4-3 - - TRBJ1-2
TGTGCCAGCACCACCAGCAGGGGGGGGGCAGATACGCAGTATTTT CASTTSRGGADTQYF TRBV25-1 - - TRBJ2-3
TGTGCCAGCAGCTTAACTTTCCTAACCTACGAGCAGTACTTC CASSLTFLTYEQYF TRBV7-2 - - TRBJ2-7
TGTGCCAGCTCACCAGGCGGGGGCTCTGGAAACACCATATATTTT CASSPGGGSGNTIYF TRBV18 - - TRBJ1-3
TGTGCCAGCAGCTTGCCAGGGATACGCACAGATACGCAGTATTTT CASSLPGIRTDTQYF TRBV5-4 - - TRBJ2-3
TGTGCCAGCAGCCCAAAGAGACAGTCCGTATATGGCTACACCTTC CASSPKRQSVYGYTF TRBV7-8 - - TRBJ1-2
TGTGCCAGCAGTCCTTGGGCTAGCGGGGGGGGATACAATGAGCAGTTCTTC CASSPWASGGGYNEQFF TRBV7-2 TRBD2 - TRBJ2-1
TGTGCCAGCAGCCAAAACAGCTACCCGAACACTGAAGCTTTCTTT CASSQNSYPNTEAFF TRBV11-2 - - TRBJ1-1
TGTGCCAGCAGCGCACGTCGGGACCAAGAGACCCAGTACTTC CASSARRDQETQYF TRBV2 - - TRBJ2-5
TGTGCCAGCTCACCGCGGGACTACGGCTATGGCTACACCTTC CASSPRDYGYGYTF TRBV18 - once TRBJ1-2
TGCGCCAGCAGCTTGGGCGGAAAGGCCGGGGAGCTGTTTTTT CASSLGGKAGELFF TRBV5-1 - - TRBJ2-2
TGTGCCAGCAGCGTAGTTGGGGCCGGGGAGCTGTTTTTT CASSVVGAGELFF TRBV9 - - TRBJ2-2
TGTGCCAGCAGGACCGATGAAAAACTGTTTTTT CASRTDEKLFF TRBV6-5 - once TRBJ1-4
TGCGCCAGCAGCTTGGGGGCCCGGGGGTTGAACACCGGGGAGCTGTTTTTT CASSLGARGLNTGELFF TRBV5-1 - - TRBJ2-2
TGTGCCAGCAGCTTAGGTCAGGGAGCCTACAATGAGCAGTTCTTC CASSLGQGAYNEQFF TRBV7-8 - - TRBJ2-1
TGTGCCAGCAGCTCATGGACGGTCGGGGAAGCTTTCTTT CASSSWTVGEAFF TRBV5-4 - few TRBJ1-1
TGTGCCAGTAGTATAGCAGCAGGCTCTAACTATGGCTACACCTTC CASSIAAGSNYGYTF TRBV19 - - TRBJ1-2
TGCAGCGTTCAGGGGGATAGCAATCAGCCCCAGCATTTT CSVQGDSNQPQHF TRBV29-1 TRBD1 - TRBJ1-5
TGTGCCAGCAGTGCTCACCCGGGGGGGACGCGAGCTTTCTTT CASSAHPGGTRAFF TRBV27 - - TRBJ1-1
TGCGCCAGCAGCCAAAGGACAGGGGATGAGCAGTTCTTC CASSQRTGDEQFF TRBV4-3 TRBD1 - TRBJ2-1
TGTGCCTGGAGTTGGGGTCCTAATGAAAAACTGTTTTTT CAWSWGPNEKLFF TRBV30 - once TRBJ1-4
TGCGCCAGCAGCCAAGATTCGGCACCGGCATATTTT CASSQDSAPAYF TRBV4-3 - once TRBJ1-3
TGTGCCAGCAGGACGCTTGGACAGGCCGCCAACATTCAGTACTTC CASRTLGQAANIQYF TRBV2 TRBD1 once TRBJ2-4